These 24 T cell receptor beta chains came from one sample sequenced in a study of OX40 agonist ivuxolimab in advanced cancers. Some clones are missing from TCRdb's copy, which holds only in-frame ones; the method was immunoSEQ multiplex PCR. The sample has over 45,000 clones, around 79% seen once. Sequencing was performed on CD4+ or CD8+ T cells sorted from blood, taken in a trial of the OX40 agonist ivuxolimab. These receptors were obtained from an adult with an advanced solid tumor such as melanoma, head and neck, liver or kidney cancer.

This clone is a singleton in its sample. The chain is built from TRBV20-1 and TRBJ2-1, with unresolved D. This CDR3 contains 11 residues. Germline V lookup: CDR1 DFQATT, CDR2 SNEGSKA (reference sequence). V lost 7 bases to trimming and J lost 4 bases, with 8 bases between them. CDR3 loop: CSVDRYNEQFF. The DNA of the CDR3 is TGCAGTGTGGACCGTTACAATGAGCAGTTCTTC.

As concerns this clone: This CDR3 is also generated by other DNA sequences in the sample. The CDR3 loop reads CASSYSGSSYNEQFF. CDR3 DNA: TGCGCCAGCAGCTATAGTGGAAGCTCCTACAATGAGCAGTTCTTC. The chain recombines TRBV5-1 with TRBJ2-1; D remains unclear. CDR3 length: 15 residues. Looked up from germline, CDR1 is SGHRS and CDR2 is YFSETQ. The V and J ends lost 3 bases and 0 bases respectively, with 10 bases between them.

The V gene is TRBV6-5, the J gene TRBJ2-7; 10 positions match TRBD1. The J segment lost 6 bases and the V segment lost 1 base, leaving 3 bases of the junction unmatched. The CDR3 contains 14 residues. The V gene's germline CDR1 is MNHEY and CDR2 SVGAGI. The CDR3 DNA follows: TGTGCCAGCAGTTACTACGGGGACAGGGGCGAGCAGTACTTC. As protein: CASSYYGDRGEQYF.

The J gene is TRBJ1-5, the V gene TRBV6-6; D is ambiguous. This CDR3 has 14 residues. Germline V gene sequence: CDR1 MNHNY, CDR2 SVGAGI (reference sequence). V was pared by 2 bases and J by 2 bases, with 7 bases between. This CDR3 reads CASSYGAGNQPQHF. Written as DNA, the CDR3 is TGTGCCAGCAGTTACGGTGCTGGCAATCAGCCCCAGCATTTT.

This clone has just one count. The chain employs TRBV2 and TRBJ1-2; unclear D gene. Trimming cost V 6 bases and J 8 bases, with 19 bases left between them. The CDR3 is 14 amino acids. Germline V lookup: CDR1 SNHLY, CDR2 FYNNEI. The CDR3 nucleotides read TGTGCCAGCAGGCCCGGGAGAAGGGAACAAGGCTACACCTTC. It translates to CASRPGRREQGYTF. The entire variable domain, with the rest obtained from reference TRBV2 and TRBJ1-2, is as follows: EPEVTQTPSHQVTQMGQEVILRCVPISNHLYFYWYRQILGQKVEFLVSFYNNEISEKSEIFDDQFSVERPDGSNFTLKIRSTKLEDSAMYFCASRPGRREQGYTFGSGTRLTVV.

The rearrangement joins TRBV28 to TRBJ1-2, with D unclear. Trimming removed 7 bases from V and 5 bases from J, with 11 bases in between. CDR3 length equals 12 residues. Germline V gene data show CDR1 as MDHEN and CDR2 as SYDVKM. The chain's CDR3 is CASNIEGYGYTF. DNA for the CDR3: TGTGCCAGCAACATCGAAGGGTATGGCTACACCTTC.

The chain recombines TRBV5-1 with TRBJ2-5; TRBD2 matches at 7 bases. Looked up from germline, CDR1 is SGHRS and CDR2 is YFSETQ. This CDR3 has 15 residues. V trimming: 4 bases; J trimming: 4 bases; junction bases outside the gene matches: 10. The CDR3 nucleotides read TGCGCCAGCAGCATCGTTGCGGGAGCCCCAGAGACCCAGTACTTC. It encodes CASSIVAGAPETQYF.

The V call is TRBV6-5, the J call TRBJ1-1; the match to TRBD1 covers 7 bases. J was trimmed by 5 bases and V by 0 bases; bases with no gene match: 3. CDR1 is MNHEY, CDR2 SVGAGI, per germline. This CDR3 has 14 residues. CDR3 residues: CASSYSTGITEAFF. The CDR3 DNA sequence: TGTGCCAGCAGTTACTCGACAGGGATTACTGAAGCTTTCTTT.

CDR3 nucleotide sequence: TGTGCCAGCTCACCTCGCGGACAGCCAACGGATTCACCCCTCCACTTT. The encoded protein is CASSPRGQPTDSPLHF. The chain has TRBV18 and TRBJ1-6, with a weak D call TRBD1 (6 bases). This CDR3 spans 16 amino acids. Germline loops: CDR1 KGHSH, CDR2 LQKENI. V was pared by 3 bases and J by 8 bases, with 17 bases between. Supplemented by reference TRBV18 and TRBJ1-6, the full variable domain reads NAGVMQNPRHLVRRRGQEARLRCSPMKGHSHVYWYRQLPEEGLKFMVYLQKENIIDESGMPKERFSAEFPKEGPSILRIQQVVRGDSAAYFCASSPRGQPTDSPLHFGNGTRLTVT.

The chain joins TRBV11-2 to TRBJ1-1, with D uncertain. Trimming cost V 2 bases and J 1 base, with 8 bases left between them. Per the germline V gene, CDR1 is SGHAT and CDR2 is FQNNGV. This CDR3 contains 14 residues. CDR3 DNA: TGTGCCAGCAGCTTAACGGCTGGGAACACTGAAGCTTTCTTT. Its protein is CASSLTAGNTEAFF.

The chain is built from TRBV7-3 and TRBJ2-5; the D is unclear. Germline V gives CDR1 SGHTA, CDR2 FQGTGA. The CDR3 extends over 13 amino acids. With 2 bases removed from V and 4 bases from J, the gap between germline ends came to 8 bases. CDR3 in amino acids: CASSLGVTETQYF. The CDR3 nucleotides are TGTGCCAGCAGCTTAGGGGTAACAGAGACCCAGTACTTC.

A word on this clone: Other DNA sequences in this specimen translate into the identical CDR3. The chain joins TRBV4-3 to TRBJ1-4; 8 nucleotides line up with TRBD1. Germline V gene lookup returns CDR1 LGHNA and CDR2 YSLEER. The CDR3 consists of 15 residues. V shed 2 bases, J shed 7 bases, and the junction held 6 bases outside the gene matches. The CDR3 sequence: CASSQTGTGGEKLFF. CDR3 bases: TGCGCCAGCAGCCAAACCGGGACAGGTGGTGAAAAACTGTTTTTT.

The CDR3 sequence: CASSIIANYGYTF. The CDR3 DNA is TGTGCCAGTAGTATTATAGCTAACTATGGCTACACCTTC. J is TRBJ1-2 and V is TRBV19; unclear D gene. The CDR3 is 13 amino acids. CDR1 is LNHDA, CDR2 SQIVND, per germline (reference sequence). Trimming removed 3 bases from V and 0 bases from J, with 5 bases in between.

The J gene is TRBJ2-7, the V gene TRBV29-1; D unclear. In germline, CDR1 is SQVTM, CDR2 ANQGSEA. V lost 3 bases and J lost 2, with 8 bases in between. The CDR3 runs 12 residues. CDR3 residues: CSVESQAYEQYF. CDR3 in DNA: TGCAGCGTTGAGTCCCAGGCCTACGAGCAGTACTTC.

This chain joins TRBV6-5 and TRBJ2-3; D gene ambiguous. The CDR3 runs 14 residues. The germline V gene has CDR1 MNHEY and CDR2 SVGAGI. Trimming stripped 2 bases from V and 0 bases from J, with 6 bases between. DNA of the CDR3: TGTGCCAGCAGTTACAGGGCTAGCACAGATACGCAGTATTTT. Translated: CASSYRASTDTQYF.

This chain joins TRBV5-6 and TRBJ1-4; 8 nucleotides line up with TRBD1. With V trimmed by 4 bases and J by 8 bases, 4 bases remained unmatched. The CDR3 sequence is 13 residues long. The V gene's germline CDR1 is SGHDT and CDR2 YYEEEE. CDR3 sequence: CASSQGTGEKLFF. The CDR3 DNA follows: TGTGCCAGCAGCCAAGGGACAGGAGAAAAACTGTTTTTT.

This sequence joins TRBV6-5 and TRBJ2-7, with D hard to call. The CDR3 extends over 11 amino acids. The V end lost 6 bases, the J end lost 2 bases, and 5 bases lay between the germline ends. Germline V gives CDR1 MNHEY, CDR2 SVGAGI. The CDR3 spells CASSDPYEQYF. CDR3 sequence (DNA): TGTGCCAGCAGCGACCCCTACGAGCAGTACTTC.

This rearrangement joins TRBV29-1 to TRBJ2-3; D perhaps matches TRBD2 (6 bases). This CDR3 is 13 amino acids long. V dropped 3 bases and J dropped 3 bases, with 10 bases sitting between them. Germline V lookup: CDR1 SQVTM, CDR2 ANQGSEA. The CDR3 protein is CSVDGGETDTQYF. In DNA, the CDR3 is TGCAGCGTTGACGGGGGAGAGACAGATACGCAGTATTTT.

Worth noting for this clone: The same CDR3 is also encoded by other DNA sequences in this sample. This chain connects TRBV7-6 to TRBJ1-2, with D uncertain. Germline V lookup: CDR1 SGHVS, CDR2 FNYEAQ. V was pared by 4 bases and J by 4 bases, with 10 bases between. This CDR3 has 13 residues. CDR3 sequence (DNA): TGTGCCAGCAGCTCCCGAGGAGGCTATGGCTACACCTTC. This encodes CASSSRGGYGYTF.

The CDR3 DNA follows: TGCGCCAGCAGCCCTCGGACAGGGGCGAGATCAAGCTCCTACGAGCAGTACTTC. Its translation is CASSPRTGARSSSYEQYF. The V call is TRBV5-1, the J call TRBJ2-7; 9 nucleotides match TRBD1. This CDR3 is 18 amino acids long. J gave up 0 bases and V 4 bases, and 14 bases lay outside the gene matches. CDR1 and CDR2 (germline): SGHRS, YFSETQ.

J is TRBJ1-4 and V is TRBV18; TRBD1 agrees at 7 bases. The junction had 7 bases not matched to a gene; V was cut back by 3 bases and J by 6 bases. The CDR3 has 15 residues. Germline CDR1 is KGHSH and CDR2 is LQKENI. The CDR3 region has the DNA TGTGCCAGCTCACCGCGACAGGGTCAGGATGAAAAACTGTTTTTT. This sequence encodes CASSPRQGQDEKLFF.

This chain uses TRBV9 with TRBJ2-7; 14 bases are a match to TRBD2. Trimming at V came to 0 bases and at J to 6 bases, leaving 5 bases not matched to a gene. The CDR3 has 16 amino acids. Germline lookup yields CDR1 SGDLS and CDR2 YYNGEE. This CDR3 reads CASSVASGLAGAEQYF. Written as DNA, the CDR3 is TGTGCCAGCAGCGTAGCCTCGGGACTAGCGGGAGCCGAGCAGTACTTC.

The rearrangement links TRBV7-3 to TRBJ1-2, with 7 bases lining up with TRBD1. This CDR3 spans 15 amino acids. Germline CDR1 and CDR2: SGHTA and FQGTGA. V gave up 3 bases and J gave up 1 base; unmatched junction bases: 5. The CDR3 here is CASSLDRTNNYGYTF. The CDR3 DNA follows: TGTGCCAGCAGCTTGGACAGGACTAATAACTATGGCTACACCTTC.

This clone was counted only a few times. This chain uses TRBV30 with TRBJ2-3; TRBD2 agrees at 7 bases. The CDR3 is 15 amino acids. Germline assignment: CDR1 GTSNPN and CDR2 SVGIG (reference sequence). V was clipped by 3 bases and J by 0 bases; unmatched bases: 6. CDR3 region: CAWSPSGTSTDTQYF. CDR3 nucleotide sequence: TGTGCCTGGAGCCCTAGCGGTACTAGCACAGATACGCAGTATTTT.